Presented here are 32 T cell receptor beta chains from one specimen sequenced in a study of blood T cell repertoires in COVID-19. Sequenced by immunoSEQ multiplex PCR; TCRdb stores in-frame clones only, minus some. This sample has under 300,000 clones, with about 89% found just once. Sample: PBMCs or T cells enriched from blood (not recorded which). Receptors were obtained from a middle-aged man who had recovered from COVID-19.

The chain employs TRBV27 and TRBJ1-1; TRBD1 matches at 8 bases. V lost 5 bases and J lost 7; bases outside the gene matches: 3. The CDR3 covers 12 residues. Per the germline V gene, CDR1 is MNHEY and CDR2 is SMNVEV (reference sequence). CDR3 sequence reads: CASSLGQGEAFF. As DNA, the CDR3 is TGTGCCAGCAGTCTCGGACAGGGTGAAGCTTTCTTT.

The CDR3 is CAWSAEDTDTQYF. The CDR3 DNA reads TGTGCCTGGAGCGCAGAAGACACAGATACGCAGTATTTT. This chain uses TRBV30 with TRBJ2-3; D gene unclear. The length of the CDR3 is 13 residues. The V end was cut by 3 bases, the J end by 2 bases, with 9 bases between. The V gene's germline CDR1 is GTSNPN and CDR2 SVGIG (reference sequence). Full variable domain (rest looked up from reference TRBV30 and TRBJ2-3): SQTIHQWPATLVQPVGSPLSLECTVEGTSNPNLYWYRQAAGRGLQLLFYSVGIGQISSEVPQNLSASRPQDRQFILSSKKLLLSDSGFYLCAWSAEDTDTQYFGPGTRLTVL.

J is TRBJ2-3 and V is TRBV6-2 or TRBV6-3, with D perhaps TRBD2 (5 bases). The CDR3 runs 16 residues. Germline V gene sequence: CDR1 MNHEY, CDR2 SVGEGT. Trimming removed 6 bases at V and 5 bases at J, with 21 bases between. The CDR3 DNA follows: TGTGCCAGCAGCCCCGCGATTTATTTGGAGGTAGATACGCAGTATTTT. This encodes CASSPAIYLEVDTQYF.

The V and J genes are TRBV25-1 and TRBJ1-1, with a tentative D call TRBD1 (5 bases). The V gene's germline CDR1 is MGHDK and CDR2 SYGVNS. Trimming took 3 bases from V and 13 from J, leaving 15 bases between them. The CDR3 length is 12 residues. This CDR3 is CASSDIGADNFF. CDR3 coding DNA: TGTGCCAGCAGTGACATTGGGGCGGATAATTTCTTT.

This clone has just one count. The rearrangement links TRBV19 to TRBJ1-2; no clear D gene. In germline, CDR1 is LNHDA, CDR2 SQIVND (reference sequence). The V gene lost 5 bases and the J gene lost 4 bases, with 14 bases spanning the gap. There are 14 residues in the CDR3. CDR3 sequence reads: CASSEPLTRYGYTF. The CDR3 DNA follows: TGTGCCAGTAGTGAACCCCTGACACGCTATGGCTACACCTTC.

The rearrangement links TRBV10-1 to TRBJ1-1, with 8 bases that match TRBD1. CDR3 length equals 15 residues. Germline V gene data show CDR1 as WNHNN and CDR2 as SYGVQD (reference sequence). Losses at the gene ends were 6 bases for V and 1 base for J; bases not matched to a gene: 7. CDR3 bases: TGCGCCAGCAGCCTCAGCGGACAGGGGAACACTGAAGCTTTCTTT. It is translated as CASSLSGQGNTEAFF.

This chain uses TRBV19 with TRBJ2-1; tentative D call: TRBD2 (6 bases). The V gene lost 4 bases and the J gene lost 2 bases, with 12 bases spanning the gap. Germline V gene lookup returns CDR1 LNHDA and CDR2 SQIVND (reference sequence). The CDR3 is 15 residues long. The CDR3 DNA reads TGTGCCAGTAGTACGACTAGTGCGGCCTACAATGAGCAGTTCTTC. Translated, it gives CASSTTSAAYNEQFF.

The rearrangement links TRBV7-8 to TRBJ1-2; maybe TRBD1 (5 bases). The V and J ends lost 5 bases and 7 bases respectively, with 14 bases between them. CDR3 length: 13 residues. Germline CDR1 reads SGHVS; CDR2 reads FQNEAQ. The CDR3 DNA reads as TGTGCCAGCAGCCCGCTACAGGTTGGTGGCTACACCTTC. Translated, it gives CASSPLQVGGYTF.

As DNA, the CDR3 is TGTGCCCTCCCCGCTCCCGGGACAGGGGCTAGAAACGAGCAGTACTTC. Translation gives CALPAPGTGARNEQYF. The chain recombines TRBV9 with TRBJ2-7; TRBD1 matches 10 bases. Germline V gene sequence: CDR1 SGDLS, CDR2 YYNGEE. The CDR3 totals 16 residues. V trimming: 10 bases; J trimming: 5 bases; junction bases outside the gene matches: 18.

This rearrangement joins TRBV5-1 to TRBJ2-3, with 10 bases fitting TRBD2. The CDR3 loop spans 18 amino acids. Germline CDR1 is SGHRS and CDR2 is YFSETQ. Trimming cost V 1 base and J 4 bases; bases outside gene matches: 12. In DNA, the CDR3 is TGCGCCAGCAGCTTGTGGTCTTTTAGCGGGGGGTTCTCAGATACGCAGTATTTT. Its protein product is CASSLWSFSGGFSDTQYF.

The chain carries TRBV29-1 and TRBJ2-7, with 9 positions matching TRBD2. The CDR3 totals 14 residues. Germline lookup yields CDR1 SQVTM and CDR2 ANQGSEA. Germline trimming cut 4 bases from V and 5 bases from J; bases unmatched to any gene: 9. The CDR3 loop reads CSVGSSSGTHEQYF. DNA for the CDR3: TGCAGCGTTGGTTCGTCTAGCGGGACCCACGAGCAGTACTTC.

The chain is built from TRBV19 and TRBJ1-1; 11 bases fit TRBD1. Germline values: CDR1 LNHDA, CDR2 SQIVND (reference sequence). The CDR3 is made up of 16 amino acids. The trim removed 9 bases at V and 2 bases at J, leaving 11 bases unmatched. The CDR3 spells CASTALDRGRNTEAFF. The CDR3 DNA sequence: TGTGCCAGCACCGCGTTGGACAGGGGGCGTAACACTGAAGCTTTCTTT. The full variable domain, its missing parts supplied by reference TRBV19 and TRBJ1-1, is DGGITQSPKYLFRKEGQNVTLSCEQNLNHDAMYWYRQDPGQGLRLIYYSQIVNDFQKGDIAEGYSVSREKKESFPLTVTSAQKNPTAFYLCASTALDRGRNTEAFFGQGTRLTVV.

The table lists this clone with a count of one. The rearrangement uses TRBV6-2 or TRBV6-3 and TRBJ2-3; TRBD2 matches at 11 bases. Per germline, CDR1 MNHEY and CDR2 SVGEGT. The CDR3 is made up of 16 amino acids. J gave up 1 base and V 6 bases, and 6 bases lay outside the gene matches. This chain's CDR3 is CASSLGTSGGTDTQYF. The CDR3 DNA sequence: TGTGCCAGCAGCCTAGGGACTAGCGGAGGCACAGATACGCAGTATTTT.

This sequence joins TRBV27 and TRBJ1-4; D is possibly TRBD1 (5 bases). The V gene's germline CDR1 is MNHEY and CDR2 SMNVEV (reference sequence). The CDR3 loop spans 13 amino acids. V gave up 3 bases and J gave up 8 bases, with 10 bases separating them. The CDR3 coding sequence is TGTGCCAGCAGTTTCTCAGGGCGAGAAAAACTGTTTTTT. Translating it yields CASSFSGREKLFF.

The V gene is TRBV12-3 or TRBV12-4, the J gene TRBJ1-2; D is unresolved. Trimming left V 9 bases short and J 2 bases short, with 13 bases between. The CDR3 is 13 amino acids. This chain's CDR3 is CASRRSGNYGYTF. The CDR3 DNA reads TGTGCCAGTAGGAGGTCCGGGAACTATGGCTACACCTTC.

The chain combines TRBV28 with TRBJ1-2, with D maybe TRBD1 (5 bases). The CDR3 covers 13 residues. The germline V gene encodes CDR1 MDHEN and CDR2 SYDVKM. Between the trimmed V and J ends, which lost 8 bases and 4 bases, there was a span of 14 bases. The CDR3 nucleotides are TGTGCCAGCGCCTCGGGGGATAGCTATGGCTACACCTTC. Protein product: CASASGDSYGYTF.

This sequence joins TRBV11-2 and TRBJ2-5; D gene unclear. The germline gives CDR1 SGHAT, CDR2 FQNNGV. This CDR3 region has 13 residues. V gave up 0 bases and J gave up 2 bases, with 4 bases separating them. In DNA, the CDR3 is TGTGCCAGCAGCTTAGACAGTCAAGAGACCCAGTACTTC. Its translation is CASSLDSQETQYF. Using reference TRBV11-2 and TRBJ2-5 for the parts outside the CDR3, the full variable domain is EAGVAQSPRYKIIEKRQSVAFWCNPISGHATLYWYQQILGQGPKLLIQFQNNGVVDDSQLPKDRFSAERLKGVDSTLKIQPAKLEDSAVYLCASSLDSQETQYFGPGTRLLVL.

The V and J genes are TRBV28 and TRBJ1-1, with a weak D call TRBD1 (5 bases). Germline V gene lookup returns CDR1 MDHEN and CDR2 SYDVKM. The V and J ends lost 6 bases and 0 bases respectively, with 14 bases between them. This CDR3 is 15 amino acids long. DNA for the CDR3: TGTGCCAGCAGCAGTCCAGGGCGAATGAACACTGAAGCTTTCTTT. As protein: CASSSPGRMNTEAFF.

Of note for this clone: At the DNA level, this CDR3 is encoded by other sequences in the same sample as well. V usage is TRBV28 and J usage is TRBJ2-1; 13 bases agree with TRBD2. Trimming removed 9 bases from V and 1 base from J; junction bases left unmatched: 6. Germline V gene sequence: CDR1 MDHEN, CDR2 SYDVKM. The CDR3 length is 16 residues. CDR3: CASRTSGRGSYNEQFF. The CDR3 DNA sequence: TGTGCCAGTCGGACTAGCGGGAGAGGGTCCTACAATGAGCAGTTCTTC. The full variable domain, in which reference TRBV28 and TRBJ2-1 provide the parts outside the CDR3, is DVKVTQSSRYLVKRTGEKVFLECVQDMDHENMFWYRQDPGLGLRLIYFSYDVKMKEKGDIPEGYSVSREKKERFSLILESASTNQTSMYLCASRTSGRGSYNEQFFGPGTRLTVL.

This chain connects TRBV5-4 to TRBJ2-7; weak D call: TRBD1 (5 bases). The length of the CDR3 is 13 residues. The V gene lost 2 bases and the J gene lost 1 base, with 7 bases spanning the gap. The germline gives CDR1 SGHNT, CDR2 YYREEE (reference sequence). Here the CDR3 DNA reads TGTGCCAGCAGCTTTGCAGGGTCCTACGAGCAGTACTTC. It is translated as CASSFAGSYEQYF.

The chain couples TRBV7-2 to TRBJ2-3, with D perhaps matching TRBD1 (6 bases). The CDR3 runs to 15 residues. CDR1 and CDR2 from the germline V gene are SGHTA and FQGNSA. V lost 1 base and J 2 bases, leaving 10 bases between the germline ends. CDR3 loop: CASSLGDTITDTQYF. The CDR3 DNA is TGTGCCAGCAGCTTAGGGGACACGATCACAGATACGCAGTATTTT.

The chain couples TRBV18 to TRBJ2-3, with D uncertain. Germline V lookup: CDR1 KGHSH, CDR2 LQKENI. The V and J ends lost 6 bases and 0 bases respectively, with 7 bases between them. The CDR3 is 13 amino acids. CDR3: CASSPGSTDTQYF. The CDR3 DNA is TGTGCCAGCTCCCCCGGGAGCACAGATACGCAGTATTTT. The full variable domain, with the rest looked up from reference TRBV18 and TRBJ2-3, is NAGVMQNPRHLVRRRGQEARLRCSPMKGHSHVYWYRQLPEEGLKFMVYLQKENIIDESGMPKERFSAEFPKEGPSILRIQQVVRGDSAAYFCASSPGSTDTQYFGPGTRLTVL.

A few counts support this clone. J is TRBJ1-2 and V is TRBV6-5, with TRBD1 as a possible D gene (5 bases). The CDR3 length is 15 residues. The germline gives CDR1 MNHEY, CDR2 SVGAGI. The ends were cut back, 0 bases at V and 6 bases at J, with 14 bases in the middle. The CDR3 spells CASSYSRGSGNGYTF. DNA for the CDR3: TGTGCCAGCAGTTACTCCCGAGGTTCAGGGAATGGCTACACCTTC.

The chain is built from TRBV20-1 and TRBJ2-7; 9 bases align to TRBD1. Germline V lookup: CDR1 DFQATT, CDR2 SNEGSKA (reference sequence). With V trimmed by 5 bases and J by 2 bases, 7 bases remained unmatched. This CDR3 has 14 amino acids. CDR3 residues: CSARAHRGPYEQYF. For the CDR3, the DNA is TGCAGTGCTCGTGCCCACAGGGGGCCCTACGAGCAGTACTTC.

The chain carries TRBV7-8 and TRBJ1-1; 7 bases fit TRBD1. V dropped 8 bases and J dropped 5; count of bases not matched to a gene: 11. From germline, CDR1 is SGHVS and CDR2 FQNEAQ. This CDR3 region has 14 residues. The CDR3 spells CASCVSGQPTEAFF. The CDR3 DNA is TGTGCCAGCTGTGTTTCGGGACAGCCTACTGAAGCTTTCTTT.

DNA for the CDR3: TGTGCCAGCAGTAGGAACGGGGGGGTCCAAGAGACCCAGTACTTC. It translates to CASSRNGGVQETQYF. The V and J genes are TRBV2 and TRBJ2-5, with 8 bases identical to TRBD2. V shed 5 bases, J shed 1 base, and the junction held 6 bases outside the gene matches. CDR1 and CDR2 from the germline V gene are SNHLY and FYNNEI. The CDR3 spans 15 residues.

The chain links TRBV5-4 to TRBJ2-7; possible D gene TRBD2, 6 bases. CDR1 and CDR2 from the germline V gene are SGHNT and YYREEE (reference sequence). This CDR3 has 16 residues. The V and J ends lost 2 bases and 1 base respectively, with 16 bases between them. The CDR3 here is CASSLYGTLDSYEQYF. In DNA, the CDR3 is TGTGCCAGCAGCTTATACGGGACTCTTGATTCCTACGAGCAGTACTTC.

The chain uses TRBV7-2 and TRBJ2-3; D is perhaps TRBD2 (5 bases). The length of the CDR3 is 15 residues. The V end lost 3 bases, the J end lost 1 base, and 11 bases lay between the germline ends. CDR1 and CDR2 (germline): SGHTA, FQGNSA. The CDR3 DNA sequence: TGTGCCAGCAGCTTGGACTTGGTGGGCACAGATACGCAGTATTTT. It codes for CASSLDLVGTDTQYF. Full variable domain (outside the CDR3, taken from reference TRBV7-2 and TRBJ2-3): GAGVSQSPSNKVTEKGKDVELRCDPISGHTALYWYRQSLGQGLEFLIYFQGNSAPDKSGLPSDRFSAERTGGSVSTLTIQRTQQEDSAVYLCASSLDLVGTDTQYFGPGTRLTVL.

The rearrangement links TRBV7-7 to TRBJ2-1; 14 positions agree with TRBD2. Unmatched junction bases numbered 12, after V lost 5 bases and J lost 9 bases. The CDR3 consists of 17 residues. Germline CDR1 and CDR2: SSHAT and FNYEAQ (reference sequence). CDR3 sequence reads: CASSPSLTSGRATEQFF. CDR3 DNA: TGTGCCAGCAGCCCCTCCCTGACTAGCGGGAGGGCAACTGAGCAGTTCTTC.

The rearrangement joins TRBV5-1 to TRBJ2-7; TRBD1 matches at 7 bases. This CDR3 has 18 amino acids. V shed 4 bases and J 3 bases; nucleotides not matched to a gene: 19. CDR1 SGHRS and CDR2 YFSETQ come from the germline V gene. The CDR3 here is CASSSSGQNIICYYEQYF. The CDR3, as DNA: TGCGCCAGCAGCAGCTCGGGACAGAATATAATCTGTTACTACGAGCAGTACTTC.

This clone was seen just once. The chain links TRBV19 to TRBJ2-7; 8 bases are shared with TRBD1. After removal of 8 bases from V and 5 bases from J, the junction contained 14 bases not matched to a gene. Germline CDR1 reads LNHDA; CDR2 reads SQIVND (reference sequence). The CDR3 totals 15 residues. CDR3 DNA sequence: TGTGCCAGTGGAAAAAAGACAGGGGTTAGGAACGAGCAGTACTTC. Translated: CASGKKTGVRNEQYF.

This chain uses TRBV7-2 with TRBJ1-2, with a weak D call TRBD1 (5 bases). Trimming removed 5 bases at V and 4 bases at J, with 14 bases between. This CDR3 has 14 residues. Germline V lookup: CDR1 SGHTA, CDR2 FQGNSA. The CDR3 sequence: CASSPGLTSYGYTF. DNA of the CDR3: TGTGCCAGCAGCCCGGGACTGACTAGCTATGGCTACACCTTC.